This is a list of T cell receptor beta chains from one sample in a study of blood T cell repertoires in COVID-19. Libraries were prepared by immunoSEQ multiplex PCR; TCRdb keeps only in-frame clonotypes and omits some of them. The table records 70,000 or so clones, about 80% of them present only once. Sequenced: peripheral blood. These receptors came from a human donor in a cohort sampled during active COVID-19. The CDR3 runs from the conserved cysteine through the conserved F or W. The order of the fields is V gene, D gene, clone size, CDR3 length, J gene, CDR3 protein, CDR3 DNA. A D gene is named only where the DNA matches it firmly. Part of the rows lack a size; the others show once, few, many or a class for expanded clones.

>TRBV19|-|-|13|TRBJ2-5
CASSIVTSEPQYF
TGTGCCAGTAGTATAGTGACGAGCGAGCCCCAGTACTTC
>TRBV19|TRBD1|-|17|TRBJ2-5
CASSTGQGFDGREAQYF
TGTGCCAGTAGTACCGGACAGGGGTTTGATGGTCGCGAAGCCCAGTACTTC
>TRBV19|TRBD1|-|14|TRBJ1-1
CASTLRGPNTEAFF
TGTGCCAGTACCCTCAGGGGGCCGAACACTGAAGCTTTCTTT
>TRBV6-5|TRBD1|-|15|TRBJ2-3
CASRPSGTGTDTQYF
TGTGCCAGCAGACCCTCCGGGACAGGGACAGATACGCAGTATTTT
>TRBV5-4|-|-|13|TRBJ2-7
CASHPRPAGEQYF
TGTGCCAGCCACCCTAGGCCGGCGGGCGAGCAGTACTTC
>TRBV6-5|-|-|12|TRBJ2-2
CASAGLTGELFF
TGTGCCAGCGCGGGACTGACCGGGGAGCTGTTTTTT
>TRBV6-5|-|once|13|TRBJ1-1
CASTTWSGTEAFF
TGTGCCAGCACCACCTGGTCGGGAACTGAAGCTTTCTTT
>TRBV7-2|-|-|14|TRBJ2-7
CATKPSATSYEQYF
TGTGCCACCAAACCTAGCGCGACCTCCTACGAGCAGTACTTC
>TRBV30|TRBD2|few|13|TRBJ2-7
CASTGTSAYEQYF
TGTGCCTCAACCGGGACTAGCGCCTACGAGCAGTACTTC
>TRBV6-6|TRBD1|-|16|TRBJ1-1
CASSHVRTGLMTEAFF
TGTGCCAGCAGCCACGTAAGGACAGGGCTCATGACTGAAGCTTTCTTT
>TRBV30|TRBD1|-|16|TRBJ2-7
CAWSGSLGQGASRQYF
TGTGCCTGGAGTGGTAGTCTAGGACAGGGAGCGTCGCGGCAGTACTTC
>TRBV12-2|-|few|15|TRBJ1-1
CASRLEVQFGTEAFF
TGTGCAAGTCGCTTAGAAGTTCAGTTTGGCACTGAAGCTTTCTTT
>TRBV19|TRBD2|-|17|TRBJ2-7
CASSITGTSGRAGEQYF
TGTGCCAGTAGTATCACCGGGACTAGCGGGAGGGCCGGGGAGCAGTACTTC
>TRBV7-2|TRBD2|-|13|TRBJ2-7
CASSLRAGDEQYF
TGTGCCAGCAGCTTAAGGGCGGGAGACGAGCAGTACTTC
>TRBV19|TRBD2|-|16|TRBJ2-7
CASSTRTSGTSDEQYF
TGTGCCAGTAGTACCCGGACTAGCGGGACGAGCGACGAGCAGTACTTC
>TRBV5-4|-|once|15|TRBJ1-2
CASYDQFFPSYGYTF
TGTGCCAGCTATGATCAGTTTTTTCCTTCCTATGGCTACACCTTC
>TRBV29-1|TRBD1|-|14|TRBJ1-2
CSVVGGTEFYGYTF
TGCAGCGTTGTAGGCGGGACAGAGTTCTATGGCTACACCTTC
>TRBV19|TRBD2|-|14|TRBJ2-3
CASSPRTSERTQYF
TGTGCCAGTAGCCCCCGGACTAGCGAAAGGACGCAGTATTTT
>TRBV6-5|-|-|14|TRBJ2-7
CASSRGLSPHEQYF
TGTGCCAGCAGTAGAGGACTGTCACCGCACGAGCAGTACTTC
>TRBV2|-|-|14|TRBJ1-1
CASTSSGWNTEAFF
TGTGCCAGCACTTCTTCGGGGTGGAACACTGAAGCTTTCTTT
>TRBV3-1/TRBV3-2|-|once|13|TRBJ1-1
CASSQEGRTEAFF
TGTGCCAGCAGCCAAGAGGGGAGAACTGAAGCTTTCTTT
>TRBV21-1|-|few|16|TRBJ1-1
CASSKWEETVNTEAFF
TGTGCCAGCAGCAAATGGGAGGAGACGGTAAACACTGAAGCTTTCTTT
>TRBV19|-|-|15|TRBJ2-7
CASSRGGAHPYEQYF
TGTGCCAGTAGTAGAGGCGGGGCCCACCCCTACGAGCAGTACTTC
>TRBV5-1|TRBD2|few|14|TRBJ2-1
CASSLAGDDNEQFF
TGCGCCAGCAGCTTAGCGGGAGACGACAATGAGCAGTTCTTC
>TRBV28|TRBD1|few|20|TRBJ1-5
CASSLVYWTGGDRSNQPQHF
TGTGCCAGCAGTCTAGTTTATTGGACAGGGGGCGATCGGAGCAATCAGCCCCAGCATTTT
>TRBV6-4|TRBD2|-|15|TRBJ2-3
CASSPNLADTDTQYF
TGTGCCAGCAGCCCCAATCTAGCGGACACAGATACGCAGTATTTT
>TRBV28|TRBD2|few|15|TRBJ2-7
CATDMGLAKGYEQYF
TGTGCCACCGACATGGGACTAGCAAAAGGATACGAGCAGTACTTC
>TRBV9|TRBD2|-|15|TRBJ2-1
CASSVSGSAYNEQFF
TGTGCCAGCAGCGTTAGCGGGAGTGCCTACAATGAGCAGTTCTTC
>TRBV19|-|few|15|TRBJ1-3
CASSTVEVSGNTIYF
TGTGCCAGTAGTACGGTCGAGGTCTCTGGAAACACCATATATTTT
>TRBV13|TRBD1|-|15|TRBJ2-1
CASSAGQGISNEQFF
TGTGCCAGCAGCGCTGGACAGGGGATTTCCAATGAGCAGTTCTTC
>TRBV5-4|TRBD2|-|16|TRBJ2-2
CASSLGGLAGTGELFF
TGTGCCAGCAGCTTGGGGGGACTAGCGGGCACCGGGGAGCTGTTTTTT
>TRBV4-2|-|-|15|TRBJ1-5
CASSQDWGQGQPQHF
TGTGCCAGCAGCCAAGACTGGGGGCAGGGGCAGCCCCAGCATTTT
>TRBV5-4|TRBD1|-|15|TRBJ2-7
CASSPGQGAAYEQYF
TGTGCCAGCAGCCCAGGACAGGGGGCCGCCTACGAGCAGTACTTC
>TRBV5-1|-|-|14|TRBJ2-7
CASSLVGGLYEQYF
TGCGCCAGCAGCTTGGTCGGTGGGCTATACGAGCAGTACTTC
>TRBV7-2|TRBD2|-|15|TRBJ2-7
CASSPGLAGVYEQYF
TGTGCCAGCAGCCCAGGACTAGCGGGAGTCTACGAGCAGTACTTC
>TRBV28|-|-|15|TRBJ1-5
CASSLGDTYYQPQHF
TGTGCCAGCAGTTTAGGGGACACTTATTATCAGCCCCAGCATTTT
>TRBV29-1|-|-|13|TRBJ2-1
CSVIKGRSNEQFF
TGCAGCGTCATTAAGGGGAGGTCAAATGAGCAGTTCTTC